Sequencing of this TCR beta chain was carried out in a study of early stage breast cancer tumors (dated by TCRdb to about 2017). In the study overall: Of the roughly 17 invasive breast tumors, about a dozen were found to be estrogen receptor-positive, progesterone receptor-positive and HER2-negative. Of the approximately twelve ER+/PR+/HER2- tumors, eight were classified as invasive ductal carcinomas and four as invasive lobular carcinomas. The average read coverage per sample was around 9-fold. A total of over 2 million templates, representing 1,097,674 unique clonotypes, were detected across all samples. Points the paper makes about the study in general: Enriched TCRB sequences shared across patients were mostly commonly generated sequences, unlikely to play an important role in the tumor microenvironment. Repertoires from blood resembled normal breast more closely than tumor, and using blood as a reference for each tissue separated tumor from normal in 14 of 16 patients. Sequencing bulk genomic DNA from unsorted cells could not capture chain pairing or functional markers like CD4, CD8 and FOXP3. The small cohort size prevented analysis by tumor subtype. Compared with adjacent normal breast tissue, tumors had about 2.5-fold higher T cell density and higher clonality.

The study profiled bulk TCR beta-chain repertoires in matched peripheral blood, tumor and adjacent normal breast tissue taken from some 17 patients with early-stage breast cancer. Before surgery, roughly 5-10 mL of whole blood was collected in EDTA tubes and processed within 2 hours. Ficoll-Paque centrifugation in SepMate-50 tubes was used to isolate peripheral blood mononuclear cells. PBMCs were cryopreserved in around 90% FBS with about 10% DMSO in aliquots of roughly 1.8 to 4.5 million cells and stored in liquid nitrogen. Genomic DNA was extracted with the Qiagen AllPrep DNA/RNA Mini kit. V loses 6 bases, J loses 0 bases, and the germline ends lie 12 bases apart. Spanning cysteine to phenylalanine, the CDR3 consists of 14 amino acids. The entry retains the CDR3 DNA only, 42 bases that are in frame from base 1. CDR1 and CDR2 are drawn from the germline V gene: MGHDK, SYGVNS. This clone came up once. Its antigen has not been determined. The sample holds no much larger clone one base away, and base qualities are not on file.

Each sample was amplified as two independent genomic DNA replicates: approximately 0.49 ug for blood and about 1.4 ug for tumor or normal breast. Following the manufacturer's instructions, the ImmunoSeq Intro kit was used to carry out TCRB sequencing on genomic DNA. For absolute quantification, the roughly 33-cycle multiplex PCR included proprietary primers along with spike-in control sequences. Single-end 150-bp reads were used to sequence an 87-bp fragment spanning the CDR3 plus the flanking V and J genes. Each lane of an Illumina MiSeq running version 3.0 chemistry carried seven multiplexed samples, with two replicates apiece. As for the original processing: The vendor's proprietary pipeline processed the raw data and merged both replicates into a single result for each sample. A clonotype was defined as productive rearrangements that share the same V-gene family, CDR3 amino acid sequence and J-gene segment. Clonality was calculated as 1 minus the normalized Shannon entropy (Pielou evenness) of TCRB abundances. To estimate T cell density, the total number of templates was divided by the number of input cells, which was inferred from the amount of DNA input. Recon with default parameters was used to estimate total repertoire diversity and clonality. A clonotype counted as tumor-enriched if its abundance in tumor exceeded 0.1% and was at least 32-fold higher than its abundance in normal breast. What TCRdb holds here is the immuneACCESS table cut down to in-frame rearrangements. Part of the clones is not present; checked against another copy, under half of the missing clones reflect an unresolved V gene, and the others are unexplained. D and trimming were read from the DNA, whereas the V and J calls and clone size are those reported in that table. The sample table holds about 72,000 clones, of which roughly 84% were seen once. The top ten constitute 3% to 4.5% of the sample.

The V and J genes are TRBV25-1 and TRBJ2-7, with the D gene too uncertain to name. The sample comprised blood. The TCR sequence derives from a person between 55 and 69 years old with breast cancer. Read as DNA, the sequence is TGTGCCAGCAGAGGCTCCTGGGACTCCTACGAGCAGTACTTC. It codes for CASRGSWDSYEQYF.